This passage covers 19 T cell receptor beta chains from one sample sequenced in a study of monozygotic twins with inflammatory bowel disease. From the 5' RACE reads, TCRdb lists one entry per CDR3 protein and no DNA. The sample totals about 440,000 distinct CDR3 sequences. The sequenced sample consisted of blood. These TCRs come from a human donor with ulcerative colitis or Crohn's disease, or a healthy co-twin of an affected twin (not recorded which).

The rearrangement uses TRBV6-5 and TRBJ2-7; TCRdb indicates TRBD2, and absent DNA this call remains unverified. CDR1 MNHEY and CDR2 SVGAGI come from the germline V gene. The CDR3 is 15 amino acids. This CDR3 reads CASSYLGRGTYEQYF.

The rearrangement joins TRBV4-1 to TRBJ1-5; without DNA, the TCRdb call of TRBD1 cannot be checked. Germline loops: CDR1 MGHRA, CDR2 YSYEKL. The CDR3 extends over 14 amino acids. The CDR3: CASSSRQGEQPQHF.

This chain's CDR3 is CSASGLAYEQYF. The chain links TRBV20-1 to TRBJ2-7; TCRdb proposes TRBD2, but this gene call is untestable without DNA. Per the germline V gene, CDR1 is DFQATT and CDR2 is SNEGSKA (reference sequence). The CDR3 sequence is 12 residues long.

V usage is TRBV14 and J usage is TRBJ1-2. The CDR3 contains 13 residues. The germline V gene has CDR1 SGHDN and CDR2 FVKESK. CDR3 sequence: CASSPQHNYGYTF.

The CDR3 sequence: CSARDARGRETQYF. The chain links TRBV20-1 to TRBJ2-5; TCRdb's assignment of TRBD1 cannot be checked, as there is no DNA. The CDR3 length is 14 residues. Germline assignment: CDR1 DFQATT and CDR2 SNEGSKA (reference sequence).

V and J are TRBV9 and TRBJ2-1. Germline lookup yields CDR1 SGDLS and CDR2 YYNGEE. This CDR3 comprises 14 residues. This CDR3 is CASSVELLYNEQFF. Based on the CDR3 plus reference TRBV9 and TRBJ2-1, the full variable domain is DSGVTQTPKHLITATGQRVTLRCSPRSGDLSVYWYQQSLDQGLQFLIQYYNGEERAKGNILERFSAQQFPDLHSELNLSSLELGDSALYFCASSVELLYNEQFFGPGTRLTVL.

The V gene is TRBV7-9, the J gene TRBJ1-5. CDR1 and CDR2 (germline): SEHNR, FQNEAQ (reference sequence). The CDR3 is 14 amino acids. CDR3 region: CASSQQSSNQPQHF. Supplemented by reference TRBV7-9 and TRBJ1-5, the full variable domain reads DTGVSQNPRHKITKRGQNVTFRCDPISEHNRLYWYRQTLGQGPEFLTYFQNEAQLEKSRLLSDRFSAERPKGSFSTLEIQRTEQGDSAMYLCASSQQSSNQPQHFGDGTRLSIL.

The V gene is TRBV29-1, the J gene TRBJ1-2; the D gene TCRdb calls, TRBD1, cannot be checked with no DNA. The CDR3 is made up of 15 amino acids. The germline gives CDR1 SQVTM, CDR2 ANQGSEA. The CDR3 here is CSVDFLSGTAYGYTF.

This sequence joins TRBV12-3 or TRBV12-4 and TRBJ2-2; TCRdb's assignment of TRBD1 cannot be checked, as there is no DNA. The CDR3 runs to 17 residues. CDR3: CASIPRTGNFYTGELFF.

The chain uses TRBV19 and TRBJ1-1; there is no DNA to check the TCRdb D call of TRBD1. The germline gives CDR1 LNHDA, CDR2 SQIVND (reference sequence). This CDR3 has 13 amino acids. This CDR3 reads CASSTTGGTEAFF.

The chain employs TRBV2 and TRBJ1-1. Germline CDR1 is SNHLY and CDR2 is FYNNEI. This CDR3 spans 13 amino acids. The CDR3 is CASSEDANTEAFF.

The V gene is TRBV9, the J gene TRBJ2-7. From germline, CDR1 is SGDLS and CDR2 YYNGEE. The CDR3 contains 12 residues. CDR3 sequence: CASSAPVDEQYF. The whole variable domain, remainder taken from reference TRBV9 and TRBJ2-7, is DSGVTQTPKHLITATGQRVTLRCSPRSGDLSVYWYQQSLDQGLQFLIQYYNGEERAKGNILERFSAQQFPDLHSELNLSSLELGDSALYFCASSAPVDEQYFGPGTRLTVT.

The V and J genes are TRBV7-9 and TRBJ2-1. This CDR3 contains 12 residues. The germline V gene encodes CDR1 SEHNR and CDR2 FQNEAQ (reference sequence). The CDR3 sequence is CASSLMATQQFF.

CDR3 in amino acids: CASSPVGGVGNQPQHF. The gene calls are TRBV18 and TRBJ1-5; TCRdb's D call, TRBD1, is unchecked because there is no DNA. CDR1 KGHSH and CDR2 LQKENI come from the germline V gene. CDR3 length: 16 amino acids.

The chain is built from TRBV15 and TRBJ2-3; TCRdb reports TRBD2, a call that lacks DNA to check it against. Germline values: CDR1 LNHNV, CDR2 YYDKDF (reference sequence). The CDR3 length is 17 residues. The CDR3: CATSAHFSGGRTDTQYF.

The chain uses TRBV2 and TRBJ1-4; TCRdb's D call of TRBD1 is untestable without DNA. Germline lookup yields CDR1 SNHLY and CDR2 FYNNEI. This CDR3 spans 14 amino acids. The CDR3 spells CASRDRGKNEKLFF.

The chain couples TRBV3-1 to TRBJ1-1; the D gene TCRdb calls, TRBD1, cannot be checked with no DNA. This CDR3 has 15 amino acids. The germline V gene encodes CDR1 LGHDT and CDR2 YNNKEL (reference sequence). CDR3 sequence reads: CASSQDRGENTEAFF.

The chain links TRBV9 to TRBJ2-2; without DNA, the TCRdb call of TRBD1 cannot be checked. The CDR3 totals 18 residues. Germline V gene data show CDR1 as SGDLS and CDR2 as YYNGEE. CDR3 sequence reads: CASSVAPGQGWNTGELFF.

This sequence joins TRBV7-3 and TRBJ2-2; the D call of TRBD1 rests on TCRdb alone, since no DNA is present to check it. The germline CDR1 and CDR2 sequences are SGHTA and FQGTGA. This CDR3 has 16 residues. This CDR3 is CASSSSGGVSPGELFF.